This TCR beta chain was identified during a study of T cell changes during pregnancy in multiple sclerosis. TCRdb's copy holds only in-frame clones and misses some; the assay was immunoSEQ multiplex PCR. The sample has tens of thousands of clones; just under 95% are singletons. The CDR3 has 14 residues. V lost 5 bases and J 3 bases, leaving 9 bases between the germline ends. Germline CDR1 and CDR2: SGHKS and YYEKEE (reference sequence). The sequenced sample was peripheral blood, obtained in the second trimester of pregnancy. This TCR derives from a female donor with multiple sclerosis, enrolled in a pregnancy study. J is TRBJ1-6 and V is TRBV5-5; D not certain. In DNA form, the CDR3 reads TGTGCCAGCAGGACTCAGATCTATAATTCACCCCTCCACTTT. This gives the protein CASRTQIYNSPLHF.